Listed here is a single TCR beta chain. This sample was included in a study of blood T cell repertoires in COVID-19. Original data processing: Reference gene primer amplification gave nucleated cell count estimates. The data were produced by immunoSEQ multiplex PCR, yet TCRdb's version contains in-frame clones alone and is incomplete. The DNA gave D and trimming, while V, J and clone size come from that table. The top ten clones hold about 8% of a sample with 300,000 or so clones, around 87% of them seen once. The clonotype originates from a woman between 45 and 65 years old who had recovered from COVID-19. Sequenced sample: peripheral blood.

Here the CDR3 DNA reads TGTGCCAGCTGTTGTGTAGCTAGGAGGGAAGAGACCCAGTACTTC. Protein sequence: CASCCVARREETQYF. The chain joins TRBV28 to TRBJ2-5, with D possibly being TRBD2 (6 bases). The germline V and J ends were trimmed by 8 bases and 3 bases, with 19 bases remaining between them. Germline CDR1 reads MDHEN; CDR2 reads SYDVKM. This CDR3 has 15 amino acids.